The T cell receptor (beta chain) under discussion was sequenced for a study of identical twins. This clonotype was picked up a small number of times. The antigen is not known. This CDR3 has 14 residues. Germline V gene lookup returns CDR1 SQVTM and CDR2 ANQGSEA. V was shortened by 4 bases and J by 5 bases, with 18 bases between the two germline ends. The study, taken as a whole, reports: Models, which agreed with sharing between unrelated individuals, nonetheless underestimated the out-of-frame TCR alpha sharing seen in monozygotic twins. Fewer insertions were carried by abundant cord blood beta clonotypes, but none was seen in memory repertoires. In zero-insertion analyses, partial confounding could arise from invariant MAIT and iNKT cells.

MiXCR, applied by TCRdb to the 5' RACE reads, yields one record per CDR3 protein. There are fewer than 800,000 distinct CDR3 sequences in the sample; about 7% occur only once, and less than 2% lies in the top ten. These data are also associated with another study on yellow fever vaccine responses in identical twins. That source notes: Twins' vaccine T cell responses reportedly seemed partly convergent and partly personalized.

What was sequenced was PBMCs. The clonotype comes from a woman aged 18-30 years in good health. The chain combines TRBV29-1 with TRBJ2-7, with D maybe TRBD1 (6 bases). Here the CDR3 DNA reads TGCAGCGTTGGGTTGGGGCAGGGGATCGACGAGCAGTACTTC. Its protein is CSVGLGQGIDEQYF.